This entry concerns a single TCR beta chain. Its antigen is unidentified. This sample stems from a study of OX40 agonist ivuxolimab in advanced cancers. Study in general: Head and neck, renal cell, melanoma or hepatocellular carcinoma were the cancers that dose-escalation patients had.

Profiled with immunoSEQ multiplex PCR; TCRdb holds only in-frame clones, not every one. The sample carries 90,000 to 100,000 clones, approximately 89% recorded once. The CDR3 has 14 amino acids. Trimming stripped 1 base from V and 5 bases from J, with 11 bases between. CDR1 LGHNA and CDR2 YSLEER come from the germline V gene. Regarding the study as a whole: On average, CD8+ T cells showed a greater number of expanded clones than CD4+. Clonal expansion by week 6 occurred in CD4+ and CD8+ blood T cells (at 0.1 to 3.0 mg/kg).

Here the sequenced sample was CD4+ or CD8+ T cells sorted from blood, taken in a trial of the OX40 agonist ivuxolimab. The V and J genes are TRBV4-3 and TRBJ2-5; D gene ambiguous. The TCR sequence derives from an adult with an advanced solid tumor such as melanoma, head and neck, liver or kidney cancer. In DNA form, the CDR3 reads TGCGCCAGCAGCCAAGTGGTTGACTCGGAGACCCAGTACTTC. Translation: CASSQVVDSETQYF.